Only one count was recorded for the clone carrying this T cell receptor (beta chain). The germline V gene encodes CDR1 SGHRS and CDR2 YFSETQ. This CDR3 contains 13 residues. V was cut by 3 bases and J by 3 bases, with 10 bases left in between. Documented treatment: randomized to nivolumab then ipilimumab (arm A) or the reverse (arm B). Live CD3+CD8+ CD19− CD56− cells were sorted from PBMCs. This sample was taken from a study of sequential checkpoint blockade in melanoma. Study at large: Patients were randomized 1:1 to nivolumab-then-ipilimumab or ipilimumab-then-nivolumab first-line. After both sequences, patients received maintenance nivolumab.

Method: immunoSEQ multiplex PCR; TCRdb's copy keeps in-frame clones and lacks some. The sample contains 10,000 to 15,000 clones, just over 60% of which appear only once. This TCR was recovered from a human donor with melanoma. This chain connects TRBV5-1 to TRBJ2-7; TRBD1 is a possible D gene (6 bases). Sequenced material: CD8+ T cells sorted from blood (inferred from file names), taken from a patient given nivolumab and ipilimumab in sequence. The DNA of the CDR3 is TGCGCCAGCAGCTCTTTGGACAGCTACGAGCAGTACTTC. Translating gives CASSSLDSYEQYF.